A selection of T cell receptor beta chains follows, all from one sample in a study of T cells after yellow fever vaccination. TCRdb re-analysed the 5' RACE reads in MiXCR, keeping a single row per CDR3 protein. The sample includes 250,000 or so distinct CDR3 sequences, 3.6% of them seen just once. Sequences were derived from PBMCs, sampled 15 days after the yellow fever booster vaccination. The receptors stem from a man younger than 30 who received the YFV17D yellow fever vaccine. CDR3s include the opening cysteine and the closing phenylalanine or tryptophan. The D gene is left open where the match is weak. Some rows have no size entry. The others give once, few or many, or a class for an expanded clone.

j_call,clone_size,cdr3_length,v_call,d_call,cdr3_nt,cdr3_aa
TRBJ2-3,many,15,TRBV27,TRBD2,TGTGCCAGCTCACCCGGGGGGGGCCTGGCAGATACGCAGTATTTT,CASSPGGGLADTQYF
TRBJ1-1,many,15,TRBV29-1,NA,TGCAGCGTTGGACTTCGGGCGGTTATGAACACTGAAGCTTTCTTT,CSVGLRAVMNTEAFF
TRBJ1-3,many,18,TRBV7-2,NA,TGTGCCAGCAGCCCCTCGCTAAGAGGACTGAGGACAGGAAACACCATATATTTT,CASSPSLRGLRTGNTIYF
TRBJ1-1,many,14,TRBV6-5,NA,TGTGCCAGCACCCCGCGGCAGCTGAACACTGAAGCTTTCTTT,CASTPRQLNTEAFF
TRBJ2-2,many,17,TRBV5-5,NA,TGTGCCAGCAGCTTAGCCCTAGCCGGGAGCCAAACCGGGGAGCTGTTTTTT,CASSLALAGSQTGELFF
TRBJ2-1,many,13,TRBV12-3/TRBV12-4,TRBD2,TGTGCCAGCAGAAGGATAGCGGGGAATGAGCAGTTCTTC,CASRRIAGNEQFF
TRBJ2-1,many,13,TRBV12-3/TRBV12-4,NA,TGTGCCAGCAAGGCCGGGGGCTGGGATGAGCAGTTCTTC,CASKAGGWDEQFF
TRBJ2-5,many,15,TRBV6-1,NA,TGTGCCAGCAGTGGCAGGAGGGGGGGCCGAAAGACCCAGTACTTC,CASSGRRGGRKTQYF
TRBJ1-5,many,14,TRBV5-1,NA,TGCGCCAGCAGCTTGGAAGGGGGCAATCAGCCCCAGCATTTT,CASSLEGGNQPQHF
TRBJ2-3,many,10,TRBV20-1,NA,TGCAGTGCTCTAGGGTATACGCAGTATTTT,CSALGYTQYF
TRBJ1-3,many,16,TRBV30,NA,TGTGCCTGGAGGGGACGGGCGGTCGATCTTGGAAACACCATATATTTT,CAWRGRAVDLGNTIYF
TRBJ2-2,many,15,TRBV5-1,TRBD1,TGCGCCAGCAGCCCCTGGACAGGGGACACCGGGGAGCTGTTTTTT,CASSPWTGDTGELFF
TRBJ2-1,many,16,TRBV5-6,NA,TGTGCCAGCAGCAAGGACAGGAGACGAGGGGGGAATGAGCAGTTCTTC,CASSKDRRRGGNEQFF
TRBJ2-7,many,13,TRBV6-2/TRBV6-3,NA,TGTGCCAGCAGTTACCGGGCACTCTACGAGCAGTACTTC,CASSYRALYEQYF
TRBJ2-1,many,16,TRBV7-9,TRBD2,TGTGCCAGCAGCGAACCGCGGGGGGGAAAATCTAGTGAGCAGTTCTTC,CASSEPRGGKSSEQFF
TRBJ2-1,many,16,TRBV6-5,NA,TGTGCCAGCAGTTATCTGCCCCATGGGCGGAGGAATGAGCAGTTCTTC,CASSYLPHGRRNEQFF
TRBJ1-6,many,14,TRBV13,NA,TGTGCCAGCAGCTCGGAGGGAGCAGCAAGACCCCTCCACTTT,CASSSEGAARPLHF
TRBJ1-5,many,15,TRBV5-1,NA,TGCGCCAGCAGCTTGGCGGGGGGCAACTATCAGCCCCAGCATTTT,CASSLAGGNYQPQHF
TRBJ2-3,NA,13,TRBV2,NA,TGTGCCAGCAGTGAAGGGGCTGAAGATACGCAGTATTTT,CASSEGAEDTQYF
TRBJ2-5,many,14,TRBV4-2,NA,TGTGCCAGCAGCCAGAATCTTGGGCAAGAGACCCAGTACTTC,CASSQNLGQETQYF
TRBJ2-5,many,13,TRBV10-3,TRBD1,TGTGCCATCAGGACAGGGGGCGGTGAGACCCAGTACTTC,CAIRTGGGETQYF
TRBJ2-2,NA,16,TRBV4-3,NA,TGCGCCAGCAGCCAAGGCACCAGCTATCCCACCGGGGAGCTGTTTTTT,CASSQGTSYPTGELFF
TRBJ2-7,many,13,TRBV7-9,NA,TGTGCCAGCAGCTTCGGGGGGCCCTACGAGCAGTACTTC,CASSFGGPYEQYF
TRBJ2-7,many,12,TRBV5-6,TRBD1,TGTGCCAGCAGCAGACAGGGGGCCGAGCAGTACTTC,CASSRQGAEQYF
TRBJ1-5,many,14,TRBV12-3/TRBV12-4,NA,TGTGCCAGCAGAGTGACAGGAGCCAATCAGCCCCAGCATTTT,CASRVTGANQPQHF
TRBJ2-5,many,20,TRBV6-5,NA,TGTGCCAGCAGTTACGATGGGTTATACGCTGGAGGGGGGGCCCGGGAGACCCAGTACTTC,CASSYDGLYAGGGARETQYF
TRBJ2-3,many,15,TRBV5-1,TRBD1,TGCGCCAGCAGCGCCCCGGGACAGGGGAGGGATACGCAGTATTTT,CASSAPGQGRDTQYF
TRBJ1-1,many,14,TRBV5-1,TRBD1,TGCGCCAGCAGCTTGGACAGGGGTAGCACTGAAGCTTTCTTT,CASSLDRGSTEAFF
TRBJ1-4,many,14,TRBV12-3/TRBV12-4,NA,TGTGCCAGCACGACCCAGGGGCCGAATGAAAAACTGTTTTTT,CASTTQGPNEKLFF
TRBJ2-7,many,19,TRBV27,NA,TGTGCCATCCCTCCTAGGTACAGGGTCGATTTAGGGTACTCCTACGAGCAGTACTTC,CAIPPRYRVDLGYSYEQYF
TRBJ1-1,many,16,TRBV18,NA,TGTGCCAGCTCACCGTTTTTAAGACCTATGAACACTGAAGCTTTCTTT,CASSPFLRPMNTEAFF
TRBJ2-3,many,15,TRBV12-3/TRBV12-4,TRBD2,TGTGCCAGCAGTTCCAGACTAGCGGGGGTGGATACGCAGTATTTT,CASSSRLAGVDTQYF
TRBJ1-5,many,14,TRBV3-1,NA,TGTGCCAGCAGCCAAGAACCGGTCAATCAGCCCCAGCATTTT,CASSQEPVNQPQHF
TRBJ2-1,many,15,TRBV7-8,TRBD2,TGTGCCAGCAGCTTAGAACTAGCGGACTACAATGAGCAGTTCTTC,CASSLELADYNEQFF
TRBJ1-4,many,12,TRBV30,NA,TGTGCCTGGAGTGTAAAGAGGGAAAAACTGTTTTTT,CAWSVKREKLFF
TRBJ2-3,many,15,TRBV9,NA,TGTGCCAGCAGCCCCGAATACGGGGGCACAGATACGCAGTATTTT,CASSPEYGGTDTQYF
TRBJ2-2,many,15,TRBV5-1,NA,TGCGCCAGCAGCGTCACCGGGACAAAGGCCGGGGAGCTGTTTTTT,CASSVTGTKAGELFF
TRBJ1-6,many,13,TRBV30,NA,TGTGCCTGGAGTGTACATGAGAATTCACCCCTCCACTTT,CAWSVHENSPLHF
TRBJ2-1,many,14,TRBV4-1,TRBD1,TGCGCCAGCAGCCAAGGGACAGGGATGGGTGAGCAGTTCTTC,CASSQGTGMGEQFF
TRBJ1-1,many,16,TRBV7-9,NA,TGTGCCAGCAGCTTAGCCGCCGGGGTTGCCTCGGCTGAAGCTTTCTTT,CASSLAAGVASAEAFF
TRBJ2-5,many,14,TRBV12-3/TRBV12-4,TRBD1,TGTGCCAGCACCTTGGGACAGGGCCAAGAGACCCAGTACTTC,CASTLGQGQETQYF
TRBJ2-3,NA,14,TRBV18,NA,TGTGCCAGCCCGACCGGGCAGGGGAGGGATACGCAGTATTTT,CASPTGQGRDTQYF
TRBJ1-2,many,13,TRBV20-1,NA,TGCAGTGGAACTGAGGGGGGGGCGACTGGCTACACCTTC,CSGTEGGATGYTF
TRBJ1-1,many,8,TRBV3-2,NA,TGTGCCAGCAAGGGGGCTTTCTTT,CASKGAFF
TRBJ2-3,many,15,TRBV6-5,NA,TGTGCCAGCAGTTACTCGAGCACTGGCACAGATACGCAGTATTTT,CASSYSSTGTDTQYF
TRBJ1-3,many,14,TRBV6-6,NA,TGTGCCAGCAGTTACCCAGCCTCTGGAAACACCATATATTTT,CASSYPASGNTIYF
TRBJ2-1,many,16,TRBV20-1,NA,TGCAGTGCTAGAGGAATCCGGGACAAGGTATACAATGAGCAGTTCTTC,CSARGIRDKVYNEQFF
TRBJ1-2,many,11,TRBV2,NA,TGTGCCAGCAGTACAGGGTACCGCAACACCTTC,CASSTGYRNTF
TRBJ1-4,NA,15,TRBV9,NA,TGTGCCAGCAGCTTCGGTGGAGGGCTTGATGAAAAACTGTTTTTT,CASSFGGGLDEKLFF
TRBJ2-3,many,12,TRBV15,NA,TGTGCCACCAGCATAATCACAGATACGCAGTATTTT,CATSIITDTQYF
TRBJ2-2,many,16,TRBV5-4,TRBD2,TGTGCCAGCAGCTTCTTTACGGGGGGGATCCCCGGGGAGCTGTTTTTT,CASSFFTGGIPGELFF
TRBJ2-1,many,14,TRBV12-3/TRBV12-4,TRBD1,TGTGCCAGCACCCTAGGGACAGGGAACAATGAGCAGTTCTTC,CASTLGTGNNEQFF
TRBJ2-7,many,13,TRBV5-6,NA,TGTGCCAGCGCCTTCGGGCTCTCCTACGAGCAGTACTTC,CASAFGLSYEQYF